These 11 T cell receptor beta chains share one sample of origin, sequenced in a study of blood T cells in healthy people across ages. It was with a sample-barcoded 5' primer and a J-beta primer mix that a second PCR of roughly 7 to 12 cycles was run. From the 5' RACE reads, TCRdb called clonotypes with MiXCR, one entry per CDR3 protein. The sample lists under 800,000 distinct CDR3 sequences, 35% to 45% seen once, with more than 20% in the top ten. Specimen: blood. These receptors originate from a woman aged 60-70 years in good health.

The rearrangement uses TRBV20-1 and TRBJ1-6; no clear D gene. Germline CDR1 and CDR2: DFQATT and SNEGSKA (reference sequence). The CDR3 consists of 15 residues. V lost 3 bases to trimming and J lost 0 bases, with 9 bases between them. In DNA form, the CDR3 reads TGCAGTGCTAGGAGGGCGAACTCCTATAATTCACCCCTCCACTTT. It is translated as CSARRANSYNSPLHF.

The V gene is TRBV28, the J gene TRBJ2-5; 9 nucleotides agree with TRBD1. V lost 8 bases, J lost 11 bases, and 18 bases stayed unmatched. Germline CDR1 and CDR2: MDHEN and SYDVKM. This CDR3 comprises 15 residues. The CDR3 loop reads CASPPRDRAHNEQYF. CDR3 sequence (DNA): TGTGCCAGCCCTCCTAGGGACAGGGCGCACAATGAGCAGTACTTC.

This clonotype was detected only a few times. The chain combines TRBV6-5 with TRBJ2-7; 9 bases line up with TRBD2. The CDR3 is 18 amino acids. Germline loops: CDR1 MNHEY, CDR2 SVGAGI. The V segment lost 2 bases and the J segment 2 bases; nucleotides outside the gene matches: 13. CDR3 DNA: TGTGCCAGCAGTTACGAAAGCTTAGCGGGGGCCCTCCCCTACGAGCAGTACTTC. This translates into CASSYESLAGALPYEQYF.

This chain links TRBV20-1 with TRBJ2-5; 7 bases match TRBD2. The length of the CDR3 is 13 residues. CDR1 and CDR2 from the germline V gene are DFQATT and SNEGSKA (reference sequence). The CDR3 DNA sequence: TGCAATGCACCAGAGCGGGGTGGAAGGACCCAGTACTTC. Protein: CNAPERGGRTQYF.

Only a few counts were recorded for this clonotype. The gene calls are TRBV3-1 and TRBJ1-4; D might be TRBD1 (5 bases). Trimming stripped 1 base from V and 1 base from J, with 10 bases between. The CDR3 has 16 residues. Germline CDR1 LGHDT, CDR2 YNNKEL (reference sequence). The CDR3 DNA is TGTGCCAGCAGCCAAGCGGGGGAAATAACTAATGAAAAACTGTTTTTT. Encoded protein: CASSQAGEITNEKLFF. The entire variable domain, with the rest obtained from reference TRBV3-1 and TRBJ1-4, is as follows: DTAVSQTPKYLVTQMGNDKSIKCEQNLGHDTMYWYKQDSKKFLKIMFSYNNKELIINETVPNRFSPKSPDKAHLNLHINSLELGDSAVYFCASSQAGEITNEKLFFGSGTQLSVL.

This clonotype was counted at least ten times. The chain is built from TRBV12-3 or TRBV12-4 and TRBJ2-2, with unresolved D. This CDR3 is built from 13 residues. With 1 base removed from V and 8 bases from J, the gap between germline ends came to 8 bases. CDR3 amino acids: CASSLGSGGELFF. CDR3 DNA sequence: TGTGCCAGCAGTTTAGGGAGTGGGGGGGAGCTGTTTTTT.

V is TRBV5-1 and J is TRBJ2-7; D is perhaps TRBD1 (6 bases). With 2 bases removed from V and 5 bases from J, the gap between germline ends came to 11 bases. The CDR3 runs 13 residues. Germline CDR1 SGHRS, CDR2 YFSETQ. For the CDR3, the DNA is TGCGCCAGCAGCTTAACAGGGAACCACGAGCAGTACTTC. As protein: CASSLTGNHEQYF.

The chain carries TRBV4-2 and TRBJ2-5, with 7 bases aligning to TRBD1. V shed 2 bases and J 11 bases; nucleotides not matched to a gene: 11. Germline lookup yields CDR1 LGHNA and CDR2 YNFKEQ. The CDR3 is 14 amino acids. The CDR3 DNA reads TGTGCCAGCAGCCAACCCGGGACAGCCCCAGAGCAGTACTTC. Protein: CASSQPGTAPEQYF.

The rearrangement uses TRBV28 and TRBJ2-5; D gene uncertain. Germline values: CDR1 MDHEN, CDR2 SYDVKM. The CDR3 consists of 15 residues. The ends were cut back, 4 bases at V and 1 base at J, with 13 bases in the middle. The CDR3, as DNA: TGTGCCAGCAGTTCCCGGACGGTTACCCAAGAGACCCAGTACTTC. It specifies CASSSRTVTQETQYF.

In DNA form, the CDR3 reads TGTGCCAGCAGTGAATGGGGGCCCATAGCCAAAAACATTCAGTACTTC. This gives the protein CASSEWGPIAKNIQYF. This sequence joins TRBV2 and TRBJ2-4, with D perhaps TRBD1 (6 bases). Trimming cost V 2 bases and J 0 bases, with 11 bases left between them. This CDR3 has 16 residues. The germline V gene has CDR1 SNHLY and CDR2 FYNNEI.

This clonotype was observed a few times. The chain is built from TRBV19 and TRBJ2-2; D gene ambiguous. CDR3 length: 15 residues. Germline V gives CDR1 LNHDA, CDR2 SQIVND (reference sequence). V dropped 4 bases and J dropped 1 base, with 10 bases sitting between them. The CDR3 loop is CASSKVSLNTGELFF. CDR3 in DNA: TGTGCCAGTAGTAAAGTCAGTCTGAACACCGGGGAGCTGTTTTTT.